This is a list of T cell receptor beta chains from one sample in a study of cytotoxic CD8 clonotypes in ibrutinib-treated CLL. Produced via immunoSEQ multiplex PCR; TCRdb's table is partial and in-frame only. Among tens of thousands of clones listed, roughly three quarters were seen once. The sample here was PBMCs, taken at disease progression, from a patient treated with ibrutinib. Source of these receptors: a human donor with chronic lymphocytic leukemia. Each CDR3 is given with its conserved first and last residue. D genes are given only for firm matches. A row's size may be missing; if present it is once, few, many or a size class.

size	V	J	D	CDR3	DNA
few	TRBV6-1	TRBJ1-5	TRBD1	CASSGGQGAWQPQHF	TGTGCCAGCAGCGGCGGACAGGGGGCATGGCAGCCCCAGCATTTT
-	TRBV23-1	TRBJ1-6	-	CASGERTPHSPLHF	TGCGCCAGCGGAGAACGCACACCCCATTCACCCCTCCACTTT
-	TRBV9	TRBJ2-3	-	CASSPRWGAGADTQYF	TGTGCCAGCAGCCCTCGTTGGGGAGCTGGCGCAGATACGCAGTATTTT
-	TRBV5-4	TRBJ2-1	TRBD1	CASRRQGSDEQFF	TGTGCCAGCAGACGACAGGGCTCGGATGAGCAGTTCTTC
-	TRBV19	TRBJ2-7	TRBD1	CASSIDPGQGAHEQYF	TGTGCCAGTAGTATAGATCCGGGACAGGGGGCCCACGAGCAGTACTTC
-	TRBV5-1	TRBJ2-5	TRBD1	CASSPGTGKETQYF	TGCGCCAGCAGCCCCGGGACAGGGAAAGAGACCCAGTACTTC
-	TRBV19	TRBJ2-3	TRBD2	CASSIGAGRGSDTQYF	TGTGCCAGTAGTATTGGAGCCGGGAGGGGGTCGGATACGCAGTATTTT
-	TRBV27	TRBJ2-7	TRBD2	CASSFSGRASYEQYF	TGTGCCAGCAGTTTCAGCGGGAGGGCGTCCTACGAGCAGTACTTC
-	TRBV4-2	TRBJ1-1	-	CASSQDQRDTEAFF	TGTGCCAGCAGCCAAGACCAGAGGGACACTGAAGCTTTCTTT
once	TRBV28	TRBJ2-2	TRBD2	CASIPSGLAGRTGELFF	TGTGCCAGCATTCCTTCCGGGCTAGCGGGAAGAACCGGGGAGCTGTTTTTT
-	TRBV7-9	TRBJ1-4	-	CASSLDTRQKLFF	TGTGCCAGCAGCTTAGATACCAGGCAGAAACTGTTTTTT
few	TRBV5-1	TRBJ2-6	-	CASSWGSTGSGANVLTF	TGCGCCAGCAGCTGGGGCTCTACGGGTTCTGGGGCCAACGTCCTGACTTTC
many	TRBV6-5	TRBJ2-1	-	CASMDRSYNEQFF	TGTGCCAGCATGGACCGCTCCTACAATGAGCAGTTCTTC
-	TRBV6-1	TRBJ2-1	TRBD1	CASSIAGGDEQFF	TGTGCCAGCAGTATAGCAGGGGGCGATGAGCAGTTCTTC
-	TRBV14	TRBJ2-7	TRBD1	CASSQLSPSGQGAYEQYF	TGTGCCAGCAGCCAATTAAGCCCCTCGGGACAGGGGGCGTACGAGCAGTACTTC
-	TRBV7-8	TRBJ2-5	-	CASSSHPGRQDQETQYF	TGTGCCAGCAGCTCCCACCCGGGCCGACAGGACCAAGAGACCCAGTACTTC
few	TRBV18	TRBJ2-7	-	CASSRTYEQYF	TGTGCCAGCTCACGGACCTACGAGCAGTACTTC
-	TRBV5-4	TRBJ1-1	-	CASSLGGVTNTEAFF	TGTGCCAGCAGCTTGGGTGGGGTAACGAACACTGAAGCTTTCTTT
few	TRBV30	TRBJ2-1	TRBD2	CAWKSGGYNEQFF	TGTGCCTGGAAGAGCGGGGGATACAATGAGCAGTTCTTC
-	TRBV9	TRBJ2-3	-	CASSVGGSFADTQYF	TGTGCCAGCAGCGTAGGGGGTTCCTTCGCAGATACGCAGTATTTT
few	TRBV7-6	TRBJ1-2	-	CASSLRAGPDYGYTF	TGTGCCAGCAGCTTAAGGGCAGGGCCAGACTATGGCTACACCTTC
-	TRBV19	TRBJ1-1	-	CASNPGTTLNTEAFF	TGTGCCAGTAATCCCGGGACCACACTGAACACTGAAGCTTTCTTT
-	TRBV27	TRBJ2-3	-	CASTDITGGTDTQYF	TGTGCCAGCACCGACATTACTGGGGGCACAGATACGCAGTATTTT
-	TRBV7-7	TRBJ2-1	TRBD1	CASSSTGAEQFF	TGTGCTAGCAGCTCGACAGGGGCTGAGCAGTTCTTC
few	TRBV19	TRBJ1-5	-	CASEWTGNQPQHF	TGTGCCAGTGAGTGGACCGGGAATCAGCCCCAGCATTTT
-	TRBV11-2	TRBJ2-3	-	CASSSQGWSTDTQYF	TGTGCCAGCAGTTCCCAGGGGTGGTCGACAGATACGCAGTATTTT
-	TRBV6-5	TRBJ2-2	-	CASSYVPWGPGELFF	TGTGCCAGCAGTTACGTTCCGTGGGGGCCCGGGGAGCTGTTTTTT
-	TRBV6-6	TRBJ2-3	-	CASSYRGAGTDTQYF	TGTGCCAGCAGTTATCGAGGGGCGGGCACAGATACGCAGTATTTT
-	TRBV11-3	TRBJ2-1	-	CASSLGAGRDNEQFF	TGTGCCAGCAGCTTAGGGGCAGGGCGGGACAATGAGCAGTTCTTC
once	TRBV11-2	TRBJ2-7	TRBD2	CASSLDTSGSVYEQYF	TGTGCCAGCAGCTTAGATACTAGCGGGAGTGTCTACGAGCAGTACTTC
-	TRBV2	TRBJ1-2	-	CASRPKTAAYGYTF	TGTGCCAGCAGGCCAAAGACGGCAGCATATGGCTACACCTTC
-	TRBV11-3	TRBJ2-2	-	CASSPDTGELFF	TGTGCCAGCAGCCCGGACACCGGGGAGCTGTTTTTT
-	TRBV5-6	TRBJ2-3	TRBD1	CASSLPRTGTITDTQYF	TGTGCCAGCAGCTTGCCCCGGACAGGGACGATCACAGATACGCAGTATTTT
-	TRBV10-2	TRBJ1-1	-	CASSVSRGTEAFF	TGCGCCAGCAGTGTTTCTAGAGGGACTGAAGCTTTCTTT
once	TRBV11-2	TRBJ2-7	TRBD2	CASRGGGYEQYF	TGTGCCAGCCGTGGGGGGGGCTACGAGCAGTACTTC
-	TRBV25-1	TRBJ1-2	TRBD1	CASSEAGGFGYTF	TGTGCCAGCAGTGAAGCAGGGGGCTTCGGCTACACCTTC
few	TRBV18	TRBJ2-2	TRBD1	CASSPPTGNTGELFF	TGTGCCAGCTCACCACCGACAGGGAATACCGGGGAGCTGTTTTTT
once	TRBV7-8	TRBJ2-2	TRBD2	CASSLVPGGRTGELFF	TGTGCCAGCAGCTTAGTTCCGGGGGGGCGCACCGGGGAGCTGTTTTTT
few	TRBV30	TRBJ2-3	-	CALSRQPTDTQYF	TGTGCCTTATCACGCCAACCCACAGATACGCAGTATTTT
-	TRBV6-1	TRBJ2-1	TRBD2	CASRSGGIYNEQFF	TGTGCCAGCAGGAGCGGGGGGATTTACAATGAGCAGTTCTTC
-	TRBV25-1	TRBJ2-7	TRBD1	CASSDLDRAYEQYF	TGTGCCAGCAGTGACCTTGACAGGGCCTACGAGCAGTACTTC
-	TRBV27	TRBJ2-7	-	CASRTGLGGYEQYF	TGTGCCAGCCGAACAGGGTTAGGGGGTTACGAGCAGTACTTC
few	TRBV19	TRBJ1-1	TRBD1	CASSPGDRKNTEAFF	TGTGCCAGTAGTCCTGGGGACAGGAAGAACACTGAAGCTTTCTTT
once	TRBV4-2	TRBJ2-5	-	CASSRPSGGETQYF	TGTGCCAGCAGCCGGCCATCGGGGGGCGAGACCCAGTACTTC
-	TRBV11-3	TRBJ2-5	-	CASSLVPDETQYF	TGTGCCAGCAGCCTAGTTCCAGATGAGACCCAGTACTTC
-	TRBV19	TRBJ2-6	-	CASSSGHSSGANVLTF	TGTGCCAGTAGTTCGGGACACAGCTCTGGGGCCAACGTCCTGACTTTC
-	TRBV9	TRBJ1-2	-	CASSVAEGSIQSYGYTF	TGTGCCAGCAGCGTAGCTGAGGGGTCCATCCAATCCTATGGCTACACCTTC
-	TRBV9	TRBJ2-3	-	CASSVERLTDTQYF	TGTGCCAGCAGCGTAGAGCGGCTAACAGATACGCAGTATTTT
few	TRBV28	TRBJ1-1	-	CASSFSQYGEAFF	TGTGCCAGCAGTTTCTCCCAGTACGGGGAAGCTTTCTTT
-	TRBV11-3	TRBJ1-3	-	CASSLSGGYGNTIYF	TGTGCCAGCAGCTTAAGCGGAGGGTATGGAAACACCATATATTTT
few	TRBV2	TRBJ2-2	-	CASRQGQNTGELFF	TGTGCCAGCAGACAAGGACAGAACACCGGGGAGCTGTTTTTT
-	TRBV7-8	TRBJ1-3	-	CASSLMAGNTIYF	TGTGCCAGCAGCTTAATGGCTGGAAACACCATATATTTT